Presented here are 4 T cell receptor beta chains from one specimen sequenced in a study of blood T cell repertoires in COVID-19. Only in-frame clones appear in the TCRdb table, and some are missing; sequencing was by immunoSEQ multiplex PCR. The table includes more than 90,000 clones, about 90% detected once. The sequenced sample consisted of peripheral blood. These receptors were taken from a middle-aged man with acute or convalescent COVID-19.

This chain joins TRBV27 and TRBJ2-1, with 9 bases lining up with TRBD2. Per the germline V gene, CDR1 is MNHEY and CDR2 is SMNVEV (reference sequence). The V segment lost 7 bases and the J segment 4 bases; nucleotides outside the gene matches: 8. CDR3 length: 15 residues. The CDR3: CASKGGGGAYNEQFF. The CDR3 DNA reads TGTGCCAGCAAGGGTGGCGGGGGGGCATACAATGAGCAGTTCTTC.

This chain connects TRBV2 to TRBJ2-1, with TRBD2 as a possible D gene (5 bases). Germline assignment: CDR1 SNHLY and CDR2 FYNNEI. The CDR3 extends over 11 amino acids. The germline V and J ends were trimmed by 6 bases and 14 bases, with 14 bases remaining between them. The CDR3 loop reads CASRTRGMEFF. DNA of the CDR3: TGTGCCAGCAGGACCCGGGGTATGGAGTTCTTC.

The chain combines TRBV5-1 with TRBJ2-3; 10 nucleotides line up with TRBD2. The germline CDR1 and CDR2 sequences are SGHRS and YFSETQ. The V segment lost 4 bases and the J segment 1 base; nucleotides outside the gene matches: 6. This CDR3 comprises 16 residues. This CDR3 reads CASSPGGTSGTDTQYF. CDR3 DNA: TGCGCCAGCAGCCCGGGTGGGACTAGCGGCACAGATACGCAGTATTTT.

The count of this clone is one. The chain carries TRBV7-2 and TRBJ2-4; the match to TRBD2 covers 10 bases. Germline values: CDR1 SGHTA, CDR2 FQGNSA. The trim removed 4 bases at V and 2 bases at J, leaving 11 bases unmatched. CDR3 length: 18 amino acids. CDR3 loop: CASSSSGGRSTPKNIQYF. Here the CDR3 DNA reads TGTGCCAGCAGCTCTAGCGGGGGCCGATCGACCCCCAAAAACATTCAGTACTTC.